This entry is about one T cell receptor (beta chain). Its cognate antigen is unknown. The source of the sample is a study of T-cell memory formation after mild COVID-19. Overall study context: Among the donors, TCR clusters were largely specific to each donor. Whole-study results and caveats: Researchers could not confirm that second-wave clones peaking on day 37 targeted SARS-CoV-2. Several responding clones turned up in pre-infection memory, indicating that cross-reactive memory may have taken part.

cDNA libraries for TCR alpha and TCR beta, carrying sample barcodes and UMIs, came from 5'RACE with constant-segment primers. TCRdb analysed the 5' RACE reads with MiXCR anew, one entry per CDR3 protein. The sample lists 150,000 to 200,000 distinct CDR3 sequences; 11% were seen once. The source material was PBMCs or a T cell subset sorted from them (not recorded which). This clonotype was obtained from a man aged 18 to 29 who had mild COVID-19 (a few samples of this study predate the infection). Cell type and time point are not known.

The CDR3 bases are TGTGCCAGCCAAGGGAGACAGGGCACAGATACGCAGTATTTT. Translation: CASQGRQGTDTQYF. The rearrangement uses TRBV5-4 and TRBJ2-3; a weak D match, TRBD1 (6 bases). Trimming removed 7 bases from V and 1 base from J, with 13 bases in between. The length of the CDR3 is 14 residues. Per the germline V gene, CDR1 is SGHNT and CDR2 is YYREEE (reference sequence).